What follows is one T cell receptor beta chain and its context. The antigen is not known. The sample comes from a study of CXCR3-negative and CXCR3-positive naive CD8 T cells. CDR1 is SQVTM, CDR2 ANQGSEA, per germline. The CDR3 length is 12 residues. Study-wide points: In CXCR3-positive naive cells, the TRB CDR3s were more hydrophobic than in CXCR3-negative naive cells.

The method, 5' RACE with UMI labels, was used to prepare the TRB cDNA libraries. One entry per CDR3 protein, without DNA, is what TCRdb gives after re-calling the 5' RACE reads. This sample contains 85,000 to 130,000 distinct CDR3 sequences. Sequencing was done on a sample of naive CXCR3+ CD8+ T cells from blood. As for subset: CD45RO-CCR7+CD27+CD95- naive CD8+ T cells expressing CXCR3 (TNR3+). The sequence was obtained from a human donor in good health. Some clones in this sample may be carry-over from other donors' samples. The rearrangement uses TRBV29-1 and TRBJ2-7. The chain's CDR3 is CSVLDSSYEQYF.